The following is a T cell receptor (beta chain) sequence with its context. This clone may be a read error of a much larger clone one base away. Unique molecular identifier tags were affixed to discrete cDNA molecules. One entry per CDR3 protein, called by TCRdb with MiXCR from the 5' RACE reads. The sample contains tens of thousands of distinct CDR3 sequences, roughly an eighth of which appear only once. The data were obtained in a study of early T cells in non-severe SARS-CoV-2 infection. This sequence was found in an adult who was a healthcare worker with PCR-confirmed SARS-CoV-2 infection or an uninfected control (not recorded which). Sequencing used whole blood.

The CDR3 DNA sequence: TGTGCCAGCAGCTTGAGTGGGGACCCCCAAAGGGCGACCCAGTACTTC. It encodes CASSLSGDPQRATQYF. The V and J genes are TRBV7-9 and TRBJ2-5, with D possibly being TRBD1 or TRBD2 (5 bases each). Deletions cut 3 bases from V and 7 bases from J, with 21 bases between. CDR1 and CDR2 from the germline V gene are SEHNR and FQNEAQ (reference sequence). There are 16 residues in the CDR3.